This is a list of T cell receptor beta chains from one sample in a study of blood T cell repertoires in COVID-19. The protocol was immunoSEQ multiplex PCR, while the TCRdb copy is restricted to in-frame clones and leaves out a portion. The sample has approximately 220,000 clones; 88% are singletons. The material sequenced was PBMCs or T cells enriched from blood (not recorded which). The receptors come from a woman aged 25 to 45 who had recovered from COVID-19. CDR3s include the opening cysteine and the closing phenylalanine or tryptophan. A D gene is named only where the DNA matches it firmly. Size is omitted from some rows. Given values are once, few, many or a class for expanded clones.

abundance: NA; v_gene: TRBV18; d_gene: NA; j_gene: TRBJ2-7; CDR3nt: TGTGCCAGCTCACGGGTAGCCTTGTCCTACGAGCAGTACTTC; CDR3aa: CASSRVALSYEQYF
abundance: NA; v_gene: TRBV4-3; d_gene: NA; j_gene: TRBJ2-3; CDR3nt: TGCGCCAGCAGCCATAACAGGGACATCTTCAATACGCAGTATTTT; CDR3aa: CASSHNRDIFNTQYF
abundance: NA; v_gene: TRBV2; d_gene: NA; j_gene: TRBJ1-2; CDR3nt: TGTGCCAGCAGGGCCTCAAACTATGGCTACACCTTC; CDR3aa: CASRASNYGYTF
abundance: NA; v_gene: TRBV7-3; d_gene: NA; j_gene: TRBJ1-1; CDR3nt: TGTGCCAGCAGCTTATACAGGAACACTGAAGCTTTCTTT; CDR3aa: CASSLYRNTEAFF
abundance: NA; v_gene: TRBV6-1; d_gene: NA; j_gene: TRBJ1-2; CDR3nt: TGTGCCAGCAGTGAAACAGGGTTTTATGGCTACACCTTC; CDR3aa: CASSETGFYGYTF
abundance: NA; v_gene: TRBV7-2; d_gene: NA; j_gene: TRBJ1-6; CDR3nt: TGTGCCAGCAGCTATAGTAGCTCCTATAATTCACCCCTCCACTTT; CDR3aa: CASSYSSSYNSPLHF
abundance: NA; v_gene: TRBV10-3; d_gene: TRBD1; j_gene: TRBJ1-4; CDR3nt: TGTGCCATCAGTGGGACAGGGGATCGGGAAAAACTGTTTTTT; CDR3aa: CAISGTGDREKLFF
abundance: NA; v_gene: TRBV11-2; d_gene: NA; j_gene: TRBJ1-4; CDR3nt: TGTGCCAGCAGCCAAAATCGGGAAAAACTGTTTTTT; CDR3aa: CASSQNREKLFF
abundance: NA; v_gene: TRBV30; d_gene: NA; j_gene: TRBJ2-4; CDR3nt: TGTGCCTTATTTTCCTGCCGCCAGGGTGGCTTC; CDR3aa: CALFSCRQGGF
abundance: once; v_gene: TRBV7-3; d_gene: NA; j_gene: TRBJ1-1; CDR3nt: TGTGCCAGCAAGGACAACATGAACACTGAAGCTTTCTTT; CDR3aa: CASKDNMNTEAFF
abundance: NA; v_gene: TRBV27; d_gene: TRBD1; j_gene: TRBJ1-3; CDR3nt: TGTGCCAGCAGGGACGGGACAGGGATCGGAAACACCATATATTTT; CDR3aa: CASRDGTGIGNTIYF
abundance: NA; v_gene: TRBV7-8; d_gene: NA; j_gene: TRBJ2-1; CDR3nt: TGTGCCAGCAGTTCGGACACCAGCTACAATGAGCAGTTCTTC; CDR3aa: CASSSDTSYNEQFF
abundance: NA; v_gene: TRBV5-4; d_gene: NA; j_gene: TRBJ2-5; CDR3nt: TGTACCAGCAGCTTGGGACCTAGCACAGAGACCCAGTACTTC; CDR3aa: CTSSLGPSTETQYF
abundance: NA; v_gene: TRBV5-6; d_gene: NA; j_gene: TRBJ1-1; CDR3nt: TGTGCCAGCAGCCTAGGGGTGGGAGCTTTCTTT; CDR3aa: CASSLGVGAFF
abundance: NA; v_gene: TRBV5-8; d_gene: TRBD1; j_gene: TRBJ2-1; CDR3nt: TGTGCCAGCAGCTTGTTAACACAGGGGTTTGCCTACAATGAGCAGTTCTTC; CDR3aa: CASSLLTQGFAYNEQFF
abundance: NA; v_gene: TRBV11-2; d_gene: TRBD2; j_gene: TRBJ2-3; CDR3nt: TGTGCCAGCAGCTTAGAGAGCCGCTTACTAGCGGTGTTTAGCACAGATACGCAGTATTTT; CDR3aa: CASSLESRLLAVFSTDTQYF
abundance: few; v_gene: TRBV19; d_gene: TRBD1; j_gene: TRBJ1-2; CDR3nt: TGTGCCAGTAGTGCGAGGGACAGAGGTAATGGCTACACCTTC; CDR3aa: CASSARDRGNGYTF
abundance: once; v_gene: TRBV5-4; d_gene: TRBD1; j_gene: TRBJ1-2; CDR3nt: TGTGCCAGCAGCTTGAGTCCGGGACAGGGAAGCTATGGCTACACCTTC; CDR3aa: CASSLSPGQGSYGYTF
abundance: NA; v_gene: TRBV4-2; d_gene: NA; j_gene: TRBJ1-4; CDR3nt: TGTGCCAGCAGCCGAACCGGGACACCGTATGAAAAACTGTTTTTT; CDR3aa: CASSRTGTPYEKLFF
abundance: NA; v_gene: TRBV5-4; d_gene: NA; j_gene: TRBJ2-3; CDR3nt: TGTGCCAGCAGACCAGAACGTACCCTTGGAGATACGCAGTATTTT; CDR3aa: CASRPERTLGDTQYF
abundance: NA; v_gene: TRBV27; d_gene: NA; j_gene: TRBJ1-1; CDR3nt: TGTGCCAGCAGTTTTCGGGGGAACACTGAAGCTTTCTTT; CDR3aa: CASSFRGNTEAFF
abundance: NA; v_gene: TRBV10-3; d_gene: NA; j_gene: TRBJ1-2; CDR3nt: TGTGCCATCAGTTCCGGTGAGGGCTGGGGCTATGGCTACACCTTC; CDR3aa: CAISSGEGWGYGYTF
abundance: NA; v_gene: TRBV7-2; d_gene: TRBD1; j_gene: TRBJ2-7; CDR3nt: TGTGCCAGCAGCTCCCGGACAGGGGTCTACGAGCAGTACTTC; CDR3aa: CASSSRTGVYEQYF
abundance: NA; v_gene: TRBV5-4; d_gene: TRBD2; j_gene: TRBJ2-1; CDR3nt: TGTGCCAGCTCCGGGACTAGCTCTTCTTACAATGAGCAGTTCTTC; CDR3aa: CASSGTSSSYNEQFF